Shown below are 14 T cell receptor beta chains from a single sample sequenced in a study of blood T cell repertoires in COVID-19. The protocol was immunoSEQ multiplex PCR, while the TCRdb copy is restricted to in-frame clones and leaves out a portion. Here the sample spans about 160,000 clones, roughly 81% being singletons. The specimen was peripheral blood. The receptor set was obtained from a middle-aged man with acute or convalescent COVID-19.

The chain carries TRBV30 and TRBJ1-1; possibly TRBD1 for D (6 bases). The CDR3 has 15 amino acids. Trimming cost V 5 bases and J 1 base, with 17 bases left between them. The germline CDR1 and CDR2 sequences are GTSNPN and SVGIG (reference sequence). Here the CDR3 DNA reads TGTGCCTGGGACCCCGGACAGTTTTCGAACACTGAAGCTTTCTTT. Translated: CAWDPGQFSNTEAFF.

This chain links TRBV7-9 with TRBJ1-1; 9 positions agree with TRBD1. Germline V gives CDR1 SEHNR, CDR2 FQNEAQ (reference sequence). V shed 6 bases, J shed 4 bases, and the junction held 6 bases outside the gene matches. CDR3 size: 14 residues. The CDR3 loop is CASRSEGQGTEAFF. CDR3 coding DNA: TGTGCCAGCAGATCAGAGGGACAGGGCACTGAAGCTTTCTTT.

This sequence joins TRBV18 and TRBJ1-6; 7 positions match TRBD1. The length of the CDR3 is 18 residues. After removal of 2 bases from V and 0 bases from J, the junction contained 7 bases not matched to a gene. Germline V CDR1 and CDR2: KGHSH, LQKENI. CDR3 loop: CASSPSTGAGSYNSPLHF. The CDR3 region has the DNA TGTGCCAGCTCACCATCAACAGGGGCCGGCTCCTATAATTCACCCCTCCACTTT.

This chain uses TRBV6-1 with TRBJ2-2; D unclear. V was clipped by 2 bases and J by 0 bases, with 7 bases between them. Germline CDR1 reads MNHNS; CDR2 reads SASEGT. This CDR3 is 15 amino acids long. CDR3 protein: CASSEWSANTGELFF. The CDR3, as DNA: TGTGCCAGCAGTGAATGGAGCGCGAACACCGGGGAGCTGTTTTTT.

V is TRBV7-2 and J is TRBJ1-2; no firm D call. This CDR3 contains 17 residues. CDR1 and CDR2 from the germline V gene are SGHTA and FQGNSA. V lost 0 bases and J lost 4, with 18 bases in between. The CDR3 DNA sequence: TGTGCCAGCAGCTTAGCCTCGGGAGTCTTACTCACCTATGGCTACACCTTC. Residues: CASSLASGVLLTYGYTF.

This clone was found once. DNA for the CDR3: TGTGCCTGGAGCGCGACAGCCCGGTACCGGGAGCTGTTTTTT. As protein: CAWSATARYRELFF. V gene TRBV30 combines with J gene TRBJ2-2; maybe TRBD1 (5 bases). The CDR3 length is 14 residues. From germline, CDR1 is GTSNPN and CDR2 SVGIG (reference sequence). Trimming shortened V by 3 bases and J by 9 bases, and 17 bases separated the two germline ends. The entire variable domain, with the rest obtained from reference TRBV30 and TRBJ2-2, is as follows: SQTIHQWPATLVQPVGSPLSLECTVEGTSNPNLYWYRQAAGRGLQLLFYSVGIGQISSEVPQNLSASRPQDRQFILSSKKLLLSDSGFYLCAWSATARYRELFFGEGSRLTVL.

This sequence joins TRBV6-5 and TRBJ1-2, with 7 nucleotides matching TRBD1. The ends lost 6 bases at V and 3 bases at J; junction bases unmatched: 7. CDR3 size: 14 residues. Per germline, CDR1 MNHEY and CDR2 SVGAGI. In DNA form, the CDR3 reads TGTGCCAGCAGGAACCTAGGGGGCCACTATGGCTACACCTTC. Protein: CASRNLGGHYGYTF.

The V and J genes are TRBV3-1 (or the pseudogene TRBV3-2) and TRBJ2-3; D is possibly TRBD2 (7 bases). Germline lookup yields CDR1 LGHDT and CDR2 YNNKEL (reference sequence). This CDR3 is built from 15 residues. Trimming shortened V by 4 bases and J by 8 bases, and 19 bases separated the two germline ends. CDR3 amino acids: CASSPLAGALGTQYF. The CDR3 DNA reads as TGTGCCAGCAGCCCCCTGGCGGGGGCCCTGGGTACGCAGTATTTT.

V gene TRBV5-1 combines with J gene TRBJ2-7; weak D call: TRBD1 (6 bases). The CDR3 runs to 17 residues. V shed 5 bases and J shed 0 bases, with 21 bases lying between them. CDR1 and CDR2 from the germline V gene are SGHRS and YFSETQ. DNA of the CDR3: TGCGCCAGCAGTCCCTTTCCCAGGGGACCAGGCTCCTACGAGCAGTACTTC. Residues: CASSPFPRGPGSYEQYF.

This rearrangement joins TRBV10-3 to TRBJ1-3; no reliable D call. The CDR3 sequence is 14 residues long. The germline V gene has CDR1 ENHRY and CDR2 SYGVKD. V gave up 10 bases and J gave up 5 bases, with 18 bases separating them. This CDR3 reads CATDPLGERNTIYF. For the CDR3, the DNA is TGTGCCACCGACCCCCTCGGGGAGAGAAACACCATATATTTT.

The CDR3 nucleotides read TGTGCCACCAGTGAGAAGGACTCAGGCAATCAGCCCCAGCATTTT. It is translated as CATSEKDSGNQPQHF. This rearrangement joins TRBV24-1 to TRBJ1-5; unclear D gene. Germline V lookup: CDR1 KGHDR, CDR2 SFDVKD. Trimming pared 4 bases from V and 2 bases from J, leaving 11 bases between. This CDR3 has 15 residues.

The chain joins TRBV29-1 to TRBJ1-5; tentative D call: TRBD1 (5 bases). CDR3 length equals 12 residues. CDR1 is SQVTM and CDR2 is ANQGSEA in the germline V gene. Trimming removed 6 bases from V and 6 bases from J, with 12 bases in between. The CDR3 sequence is CSVSQGGQPQHF. CDR3 coding DNA: TGCAGCGTCTCGCAGGGAGGTCAGCCCCAGCATTTT.

This clone came up once. The chain is built from TRBV29-1 and TRBJ2-7; perhaps TRBD1 as D (7 bases). The CDR3 is 14 residues long. With 4 bases removed from V and 5 bases from J, the gap between germline ends came to 18 bases. Germline CDR1 reads SQVTM; CDR2 reads ANQGSEA. The CDR3, as DNA: TGCAGCGTTGGCTCAGGGGGGTCGTTTGACGAGCAGTACTTC. Its protein product is CSVGSGGSFDEQYF.

V gene TRBV18 combines with J gene TRBJ1-2; TRBD1 matches 8 bases. The CDR3 is 17 residues long. V lost 1 base to trimming and J lost 8 bases; unmatched junction nucleotides: 15. Germline lookup yields CDR1 KGHSH and CDR2 LQKENI. The CDR3 DNA reads as TGTGCCAGCTCACCACTCCGATGGCAGGGGGCAGACGGGGGCTACACCTTC. Translation gives CASSPLRWQGADGGYTF.